The next 27 T cell receptor beta chains were all read from a single sample in a study of cytomegalovirus exposure and HLA in healthy donors. The PCR contained 60 Vbeta and 13 Jbeta primers. Method: immunoSEQ multiplex PCR; TCRdb's copy keeps in-frame clones and lacks some. The table shows around 99,000 clones, with 77% occurring only once. Sequencing was done on a sample of PBMCs. The receptors were gathered from a male donor in good health and CMV-seronegative.

This chain connects TRBV27 to TRBJ2-1; 8 bases align to TRBD2. Germline V gene sequence: CDR1 MNHEY, CDR2 SMNVEV (reference sequence). The CDR3 runs 13 residues. V dropped 10 bases and J dropped 0; count of bases not matched to a gene: 2. The CDR3, as DNA: TGTGCCACGAGCGGGAGCTCCTACAATGAGCAGTTCTTC. Its translation is CATSGSSYNEQFF.

The genes are TRBV5-1 and TRBJ2-5, with TRBD2 matching over 11 bases. Per germline, CDR1 SGHRS and CDR2 YFSETQ. There are 16 residues in the CDR3. Germline trimming cut 2 bases from V and 4 bases from J; bases unmatched to any gene: 7. CDR3 amino acids: CASSLQTSGTSETQYF. The CDR3 bases are TGCGCCAGCAGCTTACAGACTAGCGGGACCTCAGAGACCCAGTACTTC. Filled out from reference TRBV5-1 and TRBJ2-5, the complete variable domain reads KAGVTQTPRYLIKTRGQQVTLSCSPISGHRSVSWYQQTPGQGLQFLFEYFSETQRNKGNFPGRFSGRQFSNSRSEMNVSTLELGDSALYLCASSLQTSGTSETQYFGPGTRLLVL.

The V gene is TRBV28, the J gene TRBJ2-4, with a weak D call TRBD1 (5 bases). In germline, CDR1 is MDHEN, CDR2 SYDVKM. Deletions cut 6 bases from V and 0 bases from J, with 15 bases between. The length of the CDR3 is 16 residues. This CDR3 reads CASRPTSRVAKNIQYF. Here the CDR3 DNA reads TGTGCCAGCAGGCCTACAAGCAGGGTAGCCAAAAACATTCAGTACTTC.

This chain uses TRBV19 with TRBJ2-5; 8 bases line up with TRBD2. The germline CDR1 and CDR2 sequences are LNHDA and SQIVND (reference sequence). V lost 5 bases to trimming and J lost 5 bases; unmatched junction nucleotides: 7. This CDR3 comprises 14 residues. The DNA for the CDR3 is TGTGCCAGTAGTGCAGGGACTAGTACGGAGACCCAGTACTTC. Amino acid sequence: CASSAGTSTETQYF.

This clone showed up just once. The gene calls are TRBV25-1 and TRBJ2-3; D perhaps matches TRBD2 (6 bases). The germline gives CDR1 MGHDK, CDR2 SYGVNS. The V end lost 3 bases, the J end lost 11 bases, and 18 bases lay between the germline ends. The CDR3 spans 14 residues. As DNA, the CDR3 is TGTGCCAGCAGTGATATGGCGGGGCGCTTTGAGCAGTATTTT. This sequence encodes CASSDMAGRFEQYF.

In its sample, this clone was seen once. The genes are TRBV18 and TRBJ2-3; a possible D gene is TRBD2 (5 bases). Trimming took off 0 bases at V and 3 bases at J, with 10 bases between the two ends. The CDR3 totals 15 residues. CDR1 KGHSH and CDR2 LQKENI come from the germline V gene. As DNA, the CDR3 is TGTGCCAGCTCACCACCGGGTTGGGAGACAGATACGCAGTATTTT. Translating it yields CASSPPGWETDTQYF. Filled out from reference TRBV18 and TRBJ2-3, the complete variable domain reads NAGVMQNPRHLVRRRGQEARLRCSPMKGHSHVYWYRQLPEEGLKFMVYLQKENIIDESGMPKERFSAEFPKEGPSILRIQQVVRGDSAAYFCASSPPGWETDTQYFGPGTRLTVL.

This clone appeared a single time. At one of its ends the junction is not consistent with the germline gene, which may arise from a read error. V usage is TRBV11-3 and J usage is TRBJ2-5; tentatively, D is TRBD2 (5 bases). Germline V lookup: CDR1 SGHNT, CDR2 YENEEA. The CDR3 is 13 residues long. The CDR3 sequence: CASSRGSQGTQYF. The DNA for the CDR3 is TGTGCCAGCAGCCGCGGGTCTCAAGGGACCCAGTACTTC.

This chain joins TRBV5-4 and TRBJ2-5; 8 bases agree with TRBD1. The CDR3 spans 14 residues. The V and J ends lost 4 bases and 4 bases, in that order; junction bases with no gene match: 6. Germline CDR1 reads SGHNT; CDR2 reads YYREEE (reference sequence). CDR3 sequence reads: CASSGTGGRETQYF. The CDR3 DNA is TGTGCCAGCAGCGGAACAGGGGGTCGAGAGACCCAGTACTTC.

V is TRBV7-3 and J is TRBJ2-2; 9 nucleotides agree with TRBD2. The junction had 1 base not matched to a gene; V was cut back by 3 bases and J by 5 bases. The CDR3 has 14 residues. CDR1 is SGHTA and CDR2 is FQGTGA in the germline V gene. CDR3 sequence (DNA): TGTGCCAGCAGCTTTCTAGCGGGAACCGGGGAGCTGTTTTTT. As protein: CASSFLAGTGELFF.

This clone came up once. This chain uses TRBV28 with TRBJ2-7; 9 bases match TRBD1. Germline V gene lookup returns CDR1 MDHEN and CDR2 SYDVKM. The CDR3 runs 15 residues. The junction had 11 bases not matched to a gene; V was cut back by 8 bases and J by 3 bases. CDR3 in amino acids: CASGLGGTGNYEQYF. CDR3 coding DNA: TGTGCCAGCGGTCTAGGTGGGACAGGGAACTACGAGCAGTACTTC.

Only one count was recorded for this clone. The genes are TRBV27 and TRBJ1-2; a weak D match, TRBD1 (6 bases). This CDR3 contains 13 residues. Germline-derived CDR1 and CDR2 are MNHEY and SMNVEV (reference sequence). V was clipped by 5 bases and J by 8 bases, with 15 bases between them. DNA of the CDR3: TGTGCCAGCAGTGGCAACAGGGTGGAAGGCTACACCTTC. Translation gives CASSGNRVEGYTF.

CDR3 residues: CASSSRTDSYYGYTF. CDR3 DNA sequence: TGTGCCAGCAGCTCGAGAACCGACAGCTACTATGGCTACACCTTC. The chain couples TRBV7-6 to TRBJ1-2, with D perhaps TRBD1 (5 bases). V lost 4 bases and J 3 bases, leaving 15 bases between the germline ends. CDR1 and CDR2 (germline): SGHVS, FNYEAQ. This CDR3 comprises 15 residues.

The chain carries TRBV5-1 and TRBJ2-7; 9 bases are a match to TRBD1. Trimming took 1 base from V and 4 from J; bases not matched to a gene: 9. Germline V lookup: CDR1 SGHRS, CDR2 YFSETQ. CDR3 length: 16 amino acids. This chain's CDR3 is CASSLKWDRVTYEQYF. In nucleotides, the CDR3 is TGCGCCAGCAGCTTGAAGTGGGACAGGGTTACGTACGAGCAGTACTTC.

This chain joins TRBV28 and TRBJ2-5; D is possibly TRBD2 (6 bases). CDR1 is MDHEN and CDR2 is SYDVKM in the germline V gene. There are 12 residues in the CDR3. Deletions cut 5 bases from V and 11 bases from J, with 15 bases between. The CDR3 bases are TGTGCCAGCAGTCTCCGGAGGGGTGAGCAGTACTTC. Translation: CASSLRRGEQYF.

V is TRBV5-4 and J is TRBJ2-7; TRBD2 matches at 7 bases. J was trimmed by 0 bases and V by 4 bases; bases with no gene match: 7. The germline V gene encodes CDR1 SGHNT and CDR2 YYREEE (reference sequence). The CDR3 consists of 15 residues. The CDR3 sequence is CASSGIRDYSYEQYF. Written as DNA, the CDR3 is TGTGCCAGCAGCGGCATCCGGGACTACTCCTACGAGCAGTACTTC.

The chain is built from TRBV12-5 and TRBJ2-2; 10 bases agree with TRBD2. Per germline, CDR1 LGHNT and CDR2 FRNRAP. V shed 3 bases and J 2 bases; nucleotides not matched to a gene: 3. This CDR3 comprises 16 residues. The CDR3 is CASGFIAGGNTGELFF. CDR3 sequence (DNA): TGTGCTAGTGGTTTCATAGCGGGGGGAAACACCGGGGAGCTGTTTTTT.

This chain links TRBV4-2 with TRBJ2-6, with TRBD2 matching 7 bases. V lost 3 bases to trimming and J lost 2 bases; unmatched junction nucleotides: 10. CDR3 size: 18 residues. Germline V gives CDR1 LGHNA, CDR2 YNFKEQ. DNA for the CDR3: TGTGCCAGCAGCCAGGGCGCCGCCGCGGGAGCTGGGGCCAACGTCCTGACTTTC. Its protein is CASSQGAAAGAGANVLTF.

This CDR3 reads CAVPTTLGGENYGYTF. In DNA, the CDR3 is TGTGCCGTCCCGACCACGCTAGGGGGGGAGAACTATGGCTACACCTTC. V gene TRBV7-8 combines with J gene TRBJ1-2, with D possibly being TRBD1 (6 bases). Germline CDR1 and CDR2: SGHVS and FQNEAQ. V dropped 11 bases and J dropped 2 bases, with 24 bases sitting between them. This CDR3 region has 16 residues.

The rearrangement uses TRBV7-9 and TRBJ2-3; 8 bases fit TRBD2. J was trimmed by 0 bases and V by 3 bases; bases with no gene match: 5. Per the germline V gene, CDR1 is SEHNR and CDR2 is FQNEAQ (reference sequence). The length of the CDR3 is 16 residues. Here the CDR3 DNA reads TGTGCCAGCAGCTTGGTGCTAGCGGGTAGCACAGATACGCAGTATTTT. Protein product: CASSLVLAGSTDTQYF.

The J gene is TRBJ2-7, the V gene TRBV7-2; 13 nucleotides agree with TRBD2. From germline, CDR1 is SGHTA and CDR2 FQGNSA. CDR3 length: 16 residues. J gave up 0 bases and V 5 bases, and 4 bases lay outside the gene matches. The CDR3 loop is CASSKGLAGPSYEQYF. CDR3 DNA: TGTGCCAGCAGCAAGGGACTAGCGGGGCCCTCCTACGAGCAGTACTTC.

This sequence joins TRBV7-2 and TRBJ2-3; D gene unclear. The CDR3 runs 13 residues. V lost 4 bases to trimming and J lost 2 bases, with 7 bases between them. CDR1 is SGHTA and CDR2 is FQGNSA in the germline V gene. In DNA form, the CDR3 reads TGTGCCAGCAGCTCGAGGAACACAGATACGCAGTATTTT. Encoded protein: CASSSRNTDTQYF.

In its sample, this clone was seen a few times. The genes are TRBV2 and TRBJ1-4; no clear D. Between the trimmed V and J ends, which lost 8 bases and 0 bases, there was a span of 13 bases. The CDR3 has 15 amino acids. Germline values: CDR1 SNHLY, CDR2 FYNNEI. CDR3 in amino acids: CASLSGGATNEKLFF. The CDR3 region has the DNA TGTGCCAGCCTCAGTGGAGGTGCAACTAATGAAAAACTGTTTTTT. The full variable domain, its missing parts supplied by reference TRBV2 and TRBJ1-4, is EPEVTQTPSHQVTQMGQEVILRCVPISNHLYFYWYRQILGQKVEFLVSFYNNEISEKSEIFDDQFSVERPDGSNFTLKIRSTKLEDSAMYFCASLSGGATNEKLFFGSGTQLSVL.

This sequence joins TRBV6-5 and TRBJ1-5; D not resolved. Germline values: CDR1 MNHEY, CDR2 SVGAGI. This CDR3 comprises 13 residues. V was shortened by 4 bases and J by 6 bases, with 10 bases between the two germline ends. CDR3 sequence (DNA): TGTGCCAGCAGTTCCACGACTCTTCAGCCCCAGCATTTT. It yields the protein CASSSTTLQPQHF.

This chain joins TRBV18 and TRBJ1-5; 7 positions agree with TRBD1. CDR1 and CDR2 (germline): KGHSH, LQKENI. This CDR3 has 16 residues. V was pared by 4 bases and J by 1 base, with 7 bases of the junction left unmatched. The CDR3 coding sequence is TGTGCCAGCTCACTCCTACAACAGGGGAGCAATCAGCCCCAGCATTTT. The encoded protein is CASSLLQQGSNQPQHF. Together with reference TRBV18 and TRBJ1-5, the CDR3 gives the full variable domain: NAGVMQNPRHLVRRRGQEARLRCSPMKGHSHVYWYRQLPEEGLKFMVYLQKENIIDESGMPKERFSAEFPKEGPSILRIQQVVRGDSAAYFCASSLLQQGSNQPQHFGDGTRLSIL.

In its sample, this clone was seen a few times. The gene calls are TRBV30 and TRBJ2-1; TRBD1 matches 7 bases. The length of the CDR3 is 13 residues. In germline, CDR1 is GTSNPN, CDR2 SVGIG (reference sequence). V trimming: 7 bases; J trimming: 10 bases; junction bases outside the gene matches: 13. CDR3: CASQGRLQEEQFF. The CDR3 DNA sequence: TGTGCCTCACAGGGGCGTCTCCAAGAAGAGCAGTTCTTC.

J is TRBJ1-2 and V is TRBV5-1, with D uncertain. This CDR3 has 12 amino acids. The germline V gene has CDR1 SGHRS and CDR2 YFSETQ. Between the trimmed V and J ends, which lost 3 bases and 6 bases, there was a span of 9 bases. CDR3 in DNA: TGCGCCAGCAGCTGGGCAGAGAATGGCTACACCTTC. Its translation: CASSWAENGYTF.

The chain carries TRBV30 and TRBJ1-2; TRBD1 matches 10 bases. Germline V lookup: CDR1 GTSNPN, CDR2 SVGIG (reference sequence). The CDR3 spans 13 residues. Unmatched junction bases numbered 6, after V lost 3 bases and J lost 8 bases. The CDR3 region is CAWSSGTGEGYTF. CDR3 coding DNA: TGTGCCTGGAGCTCCGGGACAGGGGAAGGCTACACCTTC.